The TCR beta chain described here comes from a study of OX40 agonist ivuxolimab in advanced cancers. Clones were read by immunoSEQ multiplex PCR, and TCRdb kept only the in-frame ones, dropping some. Among tens of thousands of clones listed, around 86% were seen once. Trimming removed 0 bases from V and 4 bases from J; junction bases left unmatched: 10. Germline assignment: CDR1 SGHRS and CDR2 YFSETQ. The CDR3 contains 17 residues. The clonotype originates from an adult with an advanced solid tumor such as melanoma, head and neck, liver or kidney cancer. Sequencing was performed on CD4+ or CD8+ T cells sorted from blood, taken in a trial of the OX40 agonist ivuxolimab. This chain links TRBV5-1 with TRBJ1-1, with 9 positions matching TRBD1. This CDR3 reads CASSLGDRVQWGTEAFF. CDR3 nucleotide sequence: TGCGCCAGCAGCTTGGGGGACAGGGTTCAATGGGGCACTGAAGCTTTCTTT. Full variable domain (remainder filled in from reference TRBV5-1 and TRBJ1-1): KAGVTQTPRYLIKTRGQQVTLSCSPISGHRSVSWYQQTPGQGLQFLFEYFSETQRNKGNFPGRFSGRQFSNSRSEMNVSTLELGDSALYLCASSLGDRVQWGTEAFFGQGTRLTVV.